This T cell receptor beta chain was identified in a study of regulatory T cells in long-lasting Graves disease. Notes on the study in general: In persistent patients, shared public clonotypes (more than 2,500) outnumbered those in new patients (around 1,000).

J gave up 1 base and V 3 bases, and 7 bases lay outside the gene matches. The length of the CDR3 is 16 residues. As to time point: newly diagnosed GD, antithyroid drugs for less than 3 months. From PBMCs, RNA was extracted and then used to make the TCR library. A volume of roughly 8.4 milliliters of peripheral blood was collected in EDTA tubes. Investigators prepared the TCR beta libraries by applying iRepertoire HTBI primers and Arm-PCR of CDR3 regions. TCRdb recomputed calls from the multiplex PCR reads with MiXCR, one row per CDR3 protein. In the table there are 410,000 or so distinct CDR3 sequences, just under 15% of which are singletons. This clonotype was recorded a few times. The antigen is undetermined. These data were also reused for a study on T cells in Graves' hyperthyroidism and ophthalmopathy. As reported in that work: The study used the HTBI primer set for a first-round RT-PCR of the TCR CDR3. Most clonotypes expanded in thyroid above 0.001 were likewise present in blood.

This TCR was recovered from a woman under 40 with Graves disease. V and J are TRBV12-3 or TRBV12-4 and TRBJ1-1, with 8 bases identical to TRBD1. Sample: peripheral blood mononuclear cells (PBMCs), taken at new diagnosis, from a patient treated with antithyroid drugs. CDR3 sequence reads: CASSFGAGTGNTEAFF. Written as DNA, the CDR3 is TGTGCCAGCAGTTTCGGGGCTGGGACAGGGAACACTGAAGCTTTCTTT.